A selection of T cell receptor beta chains follows, all from one sample in a study of spatial heterogeneity in lung cancer. TCRdb analysed the 5' RACE reads with MiXCR anew, one entry per CDR3 protein. The sample holds about 40,000 distinct CDR3 sequences; around 5.2% are singletons and the top ten take roughly 25%. The material was PBMCs, obtained at surgery. The receptors were gathered from a female donor with early-stage non-small cell lung cancer. CDR3s include the opening cysteine and the closing phenylalanine or tryptophan. Fields, in order: J gene, D gene, V gene, clone size, CDR3 protein, CDR3 DNA. The D gene is left open where the match is weak. Expanded clones get a size class; other rows say once, few or many, or leave the size out.

TRBJ2-3 | . | TRBV12-5 | . | CASGLVRLDTQYF | TGTGCTAGTGGTTTGGTACGTCTGGATACGCAGTATTTT
TRBJ1-1 | TRBD1 | TRBV5-1 | many | CASSSGQGFTEAFF | TGCGCCAGCAGCTCGGGACAGGGATTTACTGAAGCTTTCTTT
TRBJ1-1 | . | TRBV20-1 | many | CSASGMNTEAFF | TGCAGTGCCTCAGGAATGAACACTGAAGCTTTCTTT
TRBJ1-5 | TRBD1 | TRBV20-1 | many | CSARRGQIYSNQPQHF | TGCAGTGCTAGAAGGGGGCAGATTTATAGCAATCAGCCCCAGCATTTT
TRBJ2-2 | TRBD2 | TRBV15 | few | CATSRDTLQGLLGFTGELFF | TGTGCCACCAGCAGAGATACCCTGCAGGGACTACTGGGATTCACCGGGGAGCTGTTTTTT
TRBJ2-3 | . | TRBV25-1 | few | CTSSVSGYATDTQYF | TGTACCAGCAGTGTTAGCGGCTATGCCACAGATACGCAGTATTTT
TRBJ2-5 | . | TRBV21-1 | medium-sized | CASSTRSQETQYF | TGTGCCAGCAGCACCCGGTCCCAAGAGACCCAGTACTTC
TRBJ2-7 | TRBD1 | TRBV20-1 | many | CSARWGQGFYEQYF | TGCAGTGCTCGGTGGGGACAGGGGTTCTACGAGCAGTACTTC
TRBJ1-4 | . | TRBV4-3 | few | CASSQDTEGKLFF | TGCGCCAGCAGCCAAGATACGGAGGGAAAACTGTTTTTT
TRBJ2-2 | TRBD1 | TRBV28 | . | CASSTGVTGELFF | TGTGCCAGCAGTACAGGGGTCACCGGGGAGCTGTTTTTT
TRBJ2-5 | TRBD2 | TRBV5-1 | many | CASSFASTSGGYQETQYF | TGCGCCAGCAGCTTCGCGTCAACTAGCGGGGGGTACCAAGAGACCCAGTACTTC
TRBJ2-7 | . | TRBV7-9 | . | CASSFGPPSSYEQYF | TGTGCCAGCAGCTTTGGACCCCCGAGCTCCTACGAGCAGTACTTC
TRBJ1-2 | . | TRBV16 | few | CASTTKPSGAEGYTF | TGTGCCAGCACCACGAAACCGTCGGGGGCAGAAGGCTACACCTTC
TRBJ2-7 | TRBD1 | TRBV10-3 | many | CAISEQRDRSYGF | TGTGCCATCAGTGAGCAAAGGGACAGGAGTTATGGCTTC
TRBJ2-5 | . | TRBV7-6 | many | CASSRLAARWASLETQYF | TGTGCCAGCAGCCGACTTGCAGCGAGGTGGGCTAGCCTGGAGACCCAGTACTTC
TRBJ2-1 | . | TRBV29-1 | many | CSVEELGADEQFF | TGCAGCGTTGAAGAATTGGGGGCCGATGAGCAGTTCTTC
TRBJ1-1 | . | TRBV6-5 | many | CASSRTVNTEAFF | TGTGCCAGCAGTCGGACTGTGAACACTGAAGCTTTCTTT
TRBJ2-3 | TRBD2 | TRBV20-1 | few | CSARPSGGDRTDTQYF | TGCAGTGCTAGACCTAGCGGGGGGGACCGCACAGATACGCAGTATTTT
TRBJ2-3 | . | TRBV5-1 | . | CASSLRGQGTDTQYF | TGCGCCAGCAGCTTGAGAGGGCAGGGCACAGATACGCAGTATTTT
TRBJ1-1 | . | TRBV5-1 | many | CASSLDGALNTEAFF | TGCGCCAGCAGCTTGGATGGGGCGCTGAACACTGAAGCTTTCTTT
TRBJ2-3 | . | TRBV6-2/TRBV6-3 | many | CASAIGGPSTDTQYF | TGTGCCAGCGCCATAGGGGGACCTAGCACAGATACGCAGTATTTT
TRBJ2-7 | . | TRBV9 | . | CASSVDVGPQEQYF | TGTGCCAGCAGCGTAGATGTGGGGCCGCAAGAGCAGTACTTC
TRBJ2-7 | TRBD2 | TRBV3-1 | many | CASSQEPSGGLTSYEQYF | TGTGCCAGCAGCCAAGAACCTAGCGGGGGCCTAACCTCATACGAGCAGTACTTC
TRBJ2-6 | . | TRBV7-9 | many | CASSLVSTGANVLTF | TGTGCCAGCAGCTTAGTCTCGACTGGGGCCAACGTCCTGACTTTC
TRBJ2-3 | . | TRBV7-7 | many | CASSLGGGGTDTQYF | TGTGCCAGCAGCTTAGGGGGGGGCGGCACAGATACGCAGTATTTT